A single sample is the source of the 14 T cell receptor beta chains below, sequenced in a study of graft-versus-host responses after intestinal transplantation. Their antigens are not known. Method: immunoSEQ multiplex PCR; TCRdb's copy keeps in-frame clones and lacks some. The repertoire includes 60,000 to 80,000 clones, about 92% of them detected once, and approximately 1.3% sits in the top ten. Sequenced here: unstimulated CD8+ T cells sorted from spleen or lymph node cells, sampled before intestinal transplant. These receptor sequences come from a human donor who received an intestinal transplant.

This clone was recorded only once. This chain connects TRBV6-7 to TRBJ1-5; D possibly corresponds to TRBD1 (6 bases). TRBV6-7 is labeled an ORF, and its function is uncertain. There are 17 residues in the CDR3. V was shortened by 7 bases and J by 3 bases, with 22 bases between the two germline ends. The CDR3: CASTCPGVHFDNQPQHF. DNA of the CDR3: TGTGCCAGCACGTGTCCAGGGGTGCATTTTGACAATCAGCCCCAGCATTTT.

The rearrangement links TRBV29-1 to TRBJ2-7, with D perhaps matching TRBD1 (6 bases). The CDR3 loop spans 13 amino acids. Germline lookup yields CDR1 SQVTM and CDR2 ANQGSEA. Trimming stripped 6 bases from V and 4 bases from J, with 16 bases between. In DNA form, the CDR3 reads TGCAGCGTCGCAACAGGGAGTACATACGAGCAGTACTTC. Translated: CSVATGSTYEQYF.

This rearrangement joins TRBV4-2 to TRBJ2-3; 7 positions agree with TRBD2. The CDR3 loop spans 18 amino acids. Germline trimming cut 4 bases from V and 2 bases from J; bases unmatched to any gene: 15. CDR1 and CDR2 from the germline V gene are LGHNA and YNFKEQ. CDR3 region: CASSLTWGGTPDTDTQYF. The DNA for the CDR3 is TGTGCCAGCAGCCTAACCTGGGGAGGGACCCCAGACACAGATACGCAGTATTTT.

The CDR3 DNA reads TGTGCCAGCAGCTTAATGGGGGGACTAGCGGTGTGGGAGCAGTACTTC. Translating it yields CASSLMGGLAVWEQYF. The chain combines TRBV7-2 with TRBJ2-7, with 11 bases matching TRBD2. Germline CDR1 SGHTA, CDR2 FQGNSA. There are 16 residues in the CDR3. Trimming cost V 2 bases and J 7 bases; bases outside gene matches: 10.

The gene calls are TRBV2 and TRBJ2-3; 13 bases are a match to TRBD2. After removal of 5 bases from V and 4 bases from J, the junction contained 3 bases not matched to a gene. The CDR3 is made up of 15 amino acids. Germline V gene data show CDR1 as SNHLY and CDR2 as FYNNEI. CDR3 nucleotide sequence: TGTGCCAGCAGTACTAGCGGGGGGGCCCCAGATACGCAGTATTTT. Translated, it gives CASSTSGGAPDTQYF.

This chain joins TRBV29-1 and TRBJ1-1, with 7 bases fitting TRBD1. CDR1 and CDR2 (germline): SQVTM, ANQGSEA. V lost 2 bases and J lost 7; bases outside the gene matches: 13. The CDR3 consists of 15 residues. The CDR3 DNA sequence: TGCAGCGTTGAAACCTGGACAGGCGGGCACATTGAAGCTTTCTTT. Its protein product is CSVETWTGGHIEAFF.

This chain connects TRBV6-5 to TRBJ1-2; unclear D gene. The germline V gene has CDR1 MNHEY and CDR2 SVGAGI. This CDR3 comprises 10 residues. Trimming removed 8 bases at V and 8 bases at J, with 9 bases between. The CDR3 DNA follows: TGTGCCAGCTTGGAGGGAGGCTACACCTTC. Encoded protein: CASLEGGYTF.

The chain employs TRBV29-1 and TRBJ1-1, with D perhaps TRBD1 (5 bases). Germline CDR1 SQVTM, CDR2 ANQGSEA. The CDR3 sequence is 10 residues long. V was trimmed by 7 bases and J by 8 bases, leaving 11 bases between them. CDR3 nucleotide sequence: TGCAGCGCTGATGGGGGGGAAGCTTTCTTT. It translates to CSADGGEAFF.

This chain connects TRBV6-6 to TRBJ1-5, with no clear D. CDR3 size: 13 residues. The V and J ends lost 11 bases and 2 bases respectively, with 13 bases between them. Germline lookup yields CDR1 MNHNY and CDR2 SVGAGI (reference sequence). CDR3 coding DNA: TGTGCCGGTTGCAGTTCTGGCAATCAGCCCCAGCATTTT. Translation: CAGCSSGNQPQHF.

The chain recombines TRBV7-3 with TRBJ2-1; no reliable D call. Looked up from germline, CDR1 is SGHTA and CDR2 is FQGTGA. The CDR3 sequence is 13 residues long. Trimming stripped 2 bases from V and 4 bases from J, with 6 bases between. The CDR3 bases are TGTGCCAGCAGCTTACAGGAATACAATGAGCAGTTCTTC. As protein: CASSLQEYNEQFF.

The CDR3 reads CASSLAGGGGLDEQYF. CDR3 nucleotide sequence: TGCGCCAGCAGCTTGGCCGGGGGTGGCGGGCTCGACGAGCAGTACTTC. The rearrangement uses TRBV5-1 and TRBJ2-7; TRBD2 is a possible D gene (6 bases). The ends were cut back, 0 bases at V and 5 bases at J, with 18 bases in the middle. Looked up from germline, CDR1 is SGHRS and CDR2 is YFSETQ. This CDR3 contains 16 residues.

This chain joins TRBV13 and TRBJ2-3, with 9 bases identical to TRBD2. Germline V gene data show CDR1 as PRHDT and CDR2 as FYEKMQ (reference sequence). Trimming cost V 5 bases and J 5 bases; bases outside gene matches: 8. CDR3 length: 15 amino acids. CDR3 DNA: TGTGCCAGCAGCCCGGGACTAGCTTTGGTAGATACGCAGTATTTT. The encoded protein is CASSPGLALVDTQYF.

The V call is TRBV11-2, the J call TRBJ2-2, with a possible D match to TRBD1 (5 bases). There are 17 residues in the CDR3. V was shortened by 0 bases and J by 2 bases, with 13 bases between the two germline ends. The V gene's germline CDR1 is SGHAT and CDR2 FQNNGV. The CDR3, as DNA: TGTGCCAGCAGCTTAGACCGAGACAGAGTCAACACCGGGGAGCTGTTTTTT. Residues: CASSLDRDRVNTGELFF.

The chain recombines TRBV10-3 with TRBJ2-1; 7 bases align to TRBD2. Germline CDR1 is ENHRY and CDR2 is SYGVKD. The CDR3 extends over 14 amino acids. V was clipped by 4 bases and J by 10 bases; unmatched bases: 10. The CDR3 DNA sequence: TGTGCCATCAGTGTAACGGGGGGTTGGGAAGAGCAGTTCTTC. It codes for CAISVTGGWEEQFF.